This TCR beta chain was profiled in a study of blood T cell repertoires in COVID-19. In the original processing: Scientists estimated how many nucleated cells there were by amplifying reference gene primers. Measured with immunoSEQ multiplex PCR; TCRdb has only the in-frame clones, and not every one. V and J calls and clone size are given by that table; D and trimming were obtained from the DNA. Among some 300,000 clones listed, 85% to 90% were seen once. Recruited during active infection, patients (from Seattle) were subsequently followed longitudinally. CDR1 SNHLY and CDR2 FYNNEI come from the germline V gene. CDR3 size: 13 residues. Trimming removed 3 bases from V and 6 bases from J, with 11 bases in between.

The source is a woman in her 50s with COVID-19, enrolled during active disease. The sample was peripheral blood. The chain carries TRBV2 and TRBJ1-1; weak D call: TRBD1 (6 bases). CDR3 DNA: TGTGCCAGCAGTGATCCAGGGGTCGCTGAAGCTTTCTTT. Protein product: CASSDPGVAEAFF.